The next 7 T cell receptor beta chains were all read from a single sample in a study of CD8 T cells in Susac syndrome. An amount of RNA that ranged from roughly 0.5 to 1 ug was reverse transcribed with random hexamers. Each CDR3 protein is one row after TCRdb ran MiXCR on the immunoSEQ multiplex PCR reads. The sample has about 300,000 distinct CDR3 sequences; 85% are singletons. Sequencing input: CD8+ T cells from PBMCs. The receptors here all came from a human donor with multiple sclerosis.

The rearrangement uses TRBV15 and TRBJ2-5; 9 positions match TRBD2. Trimming at V came to 2 bases and at J to 1 base, leaving 2 bases not matched to a gene. Germline CDR1 LNHNV, CDR2 YYDKDF (reference sequence). This CDR3 spans 15 amino acids. The CDR3 protein is CATSRLAGPQETQYF. Written as DNA, the CDR3 is TGTGCCACCAGCAGACTAGCGGGGCCCCAAGAGACCCAGTACTTC.

The V call is TRBV4-1, the J call TRBJ2-7, with a possible D match to TRBD2 (5 bases). The CDR3 spans 18 residues. Trimming pared 1 base from V and 1 base from J, leaving 20 bases between. Germline V gives CDR1 MGHRA, CDR2 YSYEKL. DNA of the CDR3: TGCGCCAGCAGCCAAGTTGGCGGGCTTGTTACTGGGTCCTACGAGCAGTACTTC. Its protein product is CASSQVGGLVTGSYEQYF.

The rearrangement links TRBV2 to TRBJ2-6; D gene unclear. Trimming cost V 1 base and J 0 bases, with 10 bases left between them. CDR1 SNHLY and CDR2 FYNNEI come from the germline V gene. The CDR3 length is 17 residues. The CDR3 DNA follows: TGTGCCAGCAGTGAAGGAGGTTCAAGCTCTGGGGCCAACGTCCTGACTTTC. Translating it yields CASSEGGSSSGANVLTF.

The chain joins TRBV4-1 to TRBJ2-3, with TRBD2 identical over 9 bases. Germline CDR1 is MGHRA and CDR2 is YSYEKL. This CDR3 has 16 amino acids. V shed 3 bases and J 0 bases; nucleotides not matched to a gene: 4. The CDR3 loop reads CASSHMTSGSTDTQYF. CDR3 in DNA: TGCGCCAGCAGCCATATGACTAGCGGCAGCACAGATACGCAGTATTTT.

The chain employs TRBV15 and TRBJ2-7; 8 positions agree with TRBD1. V shed 5 bases, J shed 2 bases, and the junction held 14 bases outside the gene matches. The CDR3 totals 17 residues. The germline CDR1 and CDR2 sequences are LNHNV and YYDKDF (reference sequence). CDR3 region: CATSAESSGQGTYEQYF. The CDR3 DNA reads as TGTGCCACCAGCGCAGAGTCCTCCGGACAGGGAACCTACGAGCAGTACTTC.

The chain has TRBV27 and TRBJ2-5; TRBD1 agrees at 8 bases. Germline V gene lookup returns CDR1 MNHEY and CDR2 SMNVEV (reference sequence). Trimming removed 5 bases from V and 4 bases from J; junction bases left unmatched: 9. The CDR3 has 15 amino acids. CDR3 DNA: TGTGCCAGCAGTCAGAGCAGGGGGCGAGGAGAGACCCAGTACTTC. Translated: CASSQSRGRGETQYF.

There are a few counts of this clonotype. This sequence joins TRBV6-1 and TRBJ1-1; D not certain. The V and J ends lost 8 bases and 3 bases respectively, with 13 bases between them. The CDR3 covers 13 residues. In germline, CDR1 is MNHNS, CDR2 SASEGT. CDR3 nucleotides: TGTGCCAGCTTGACCAGTTGGGACACTGAAGCTTTCTTT. It is translated as CASLTSWDTEAFF.